The 10 T cell receptor beta chains below all came from one sample that was sequenced in a study of blood T cell repertoires in COVID-19. Clones were sequenced by immunoSEQ multiplex PCR, and TCRdb holds only the in-frame ones, with some missing. The table has hundreds of thousands of clones, 85% seen once. The sequencing sample was made of peripheral blood. These TCRs come from a man aged 50 to 59 with active or convalescent COVID-19.

V is TRBV14 and J is TRBJ2-5, with TRBD2 matching over 11 bases. Trimming took 5 bases from V and 0 from J; bases not matched to a gene: 8. The CDR3 has 17 residues. Germline V gives CDR1 SGHDN, CDR2 FVKESK. CDR3 in amino acids: CASSDPRLAGYQETQYF. CDR3 nucleotide sequence: TGTGCCAGCAGCGATCCTCGACTAGCGGGATACCAAGAGACCCAGTACTTC. Full variable domain (missing parts from reference TRBV14 and TRBJ2-5): EAGVTQFPSHSVIEKGQTVTLRCDPISGHDNLYWYRRVMGKEIKFLLHFVKESKQDESGMPNNRFLAERTGGTYSTLKVQPAELEDSGVYFCASSDPRLAGYQETQYFGPGTRLLVL.

The rearrangement uses TRBV5-5 and TRBJ1-2, with TRBD1 identical over 7 bases. CDR1 is SGHKS, CDR2 YYEKEE, per germline (reference sequence). Trimming took 3 bases from V and 3 from J; bases not matched to a gene: 17. CDR3 length equals 18 residues. The CDR3 here is CASSSPDEVGQAYYGYTF. In DNA, the CDR3 is TGTGCCAGCAGCTCCCCTGACGAGGTCGGACAGGCCTACTATGGCTACACCTTC.

CDR3: CASSLSLGTSEAFF. The DNA for the CDR3 is TGTGCCAGCAGTCTTTCTCTTGGGACATCTGAAGCTTTCTTT. This chain uses TRBV27 with TRBJ1-1; perhaps TRBD1 as D (6 bases). CDR1 is MNHEY, CDR2 SMNVEV, per germline (reference sequence). Trimming cost V 5 bases and J 6 bases, with 16 bases left between them. CDR3 length: 14 residues.

The V call is TRBV5-1, the J call TRBJ2-5; TRBD2 matches at 9 bases. The germline V gene has CDR1 SGHRS and CDR2 YFSETQ. The V and J ends lost 1 base and 7 bases, in that order; junction bases with no gene match: 5. The CDR3 has 14 amino acids. In DNA form, the CDR3 reads TGCGCCAGCAGCTTGCGTAGCGGGAGTGGGACCCAGTACTTC. Translated: CASSLRSGSGTQYF.

This clone appeared a single time. The rearrangement links TRBV7-9 to TRBJ1-4; D uncertain. V was pared by 4 bases and J by 5 bases, with 8 bases between. The germline gives CDR1 SEHNR, CDR2 FQNEAQ (reference sequence). The CDR3 is 13 residues long. Here the CDR3 DNA reads TGTGCCAGCAGCTCAGGCCCGAATGAAAAACTGTTTTTT. This gives the protein CASSSGPNEKLFF.

The V gene is TRBV3-1 (or the pseudogene TRBV3-2), the J gene TRBJ1-4; 9 nucleotides line up with TRBD1. This CDR3 spans 13 amino acids. The V gene's germline CDR1 is LGHDT and CDR2 YNNKEL (reference sequence). The ends lost 4 bases at V and 11 bases at J; junction bases unmatched: 5. The CDR3 DNA sequence: TGTGCCAGCAGCCTGGGGACAGGGCAGAAACTGTTTTTT. This gives the protein CASSLGTGQKLFF.

The count of this clone is one. The chain recombines TRBV18 with TRBJ2-1; 7 bases fit TRBD1. The CDR3 contains 13 residues. CDR1 and CDR2 (germline): KGHSH, LQKENI. V trimming: 6 bases; J trimming: 9 bases; junction bases outside the gene matches: 8. The CDR3 nucleotides read TGTGCCAGCTCCGCAACAGGGGAAGGTGAGCAGTTCTTC. Translating it yields CASSATGEGEQFF.

The chain uses TRBV12-5 and TRBJ1-2, with D possibly being TRBD1 (6 bases). Trimming removed 2 bases at V and 11 bases at J, with 24 bases between. CDR3 length: 16 amino acids. Germline V gene data show CDR1 as LGHNT and CDR2 as FRNRAP. CDR3 amino acids: CASGLPTRKLQGRYTF. Here the CDR3 DNA reads TGTGCTAGTGGTTTGCCGACCCGAAAGCTACAGGGTAGATACACCTTC.

The chain carries TRBV3-1 (or the pseudogene TRBV3-2) and TRBJ1-2, with D possibly TRBD1 on 5 matching bases. This CDR3 comprises 15 residues. V was clipped by 0 bases and J by 8 bases, with 16 bases between them. The germline gives CDR1 LGHDT, CDR2 YNNKEL (reference sequence). CDR3 nucleotide sequence: TGTGCCAGCAGCCAAGAAGGATCGAGTCCAGGGGGCTACACCTTC. It encodes CASSQEGSSPGGYTF.

The V gene is TRBV7-2, the J gene TRBJ2-3, with D uncertain. This CDR3 has 15 amino acids. In germline, CDR1 is SGHTA, CDR2 FQGNSA. Trimming took off 5 bases at V and 0 bases at J, with 12 bases between the two ends. The CDR3 sequence: CASSPQVASTDTQYF. The CDR3 DNA sequence: TGTGCCAGCAGCCCCCAGGTTGCTAGCACAGATACGCAGTATTTT.